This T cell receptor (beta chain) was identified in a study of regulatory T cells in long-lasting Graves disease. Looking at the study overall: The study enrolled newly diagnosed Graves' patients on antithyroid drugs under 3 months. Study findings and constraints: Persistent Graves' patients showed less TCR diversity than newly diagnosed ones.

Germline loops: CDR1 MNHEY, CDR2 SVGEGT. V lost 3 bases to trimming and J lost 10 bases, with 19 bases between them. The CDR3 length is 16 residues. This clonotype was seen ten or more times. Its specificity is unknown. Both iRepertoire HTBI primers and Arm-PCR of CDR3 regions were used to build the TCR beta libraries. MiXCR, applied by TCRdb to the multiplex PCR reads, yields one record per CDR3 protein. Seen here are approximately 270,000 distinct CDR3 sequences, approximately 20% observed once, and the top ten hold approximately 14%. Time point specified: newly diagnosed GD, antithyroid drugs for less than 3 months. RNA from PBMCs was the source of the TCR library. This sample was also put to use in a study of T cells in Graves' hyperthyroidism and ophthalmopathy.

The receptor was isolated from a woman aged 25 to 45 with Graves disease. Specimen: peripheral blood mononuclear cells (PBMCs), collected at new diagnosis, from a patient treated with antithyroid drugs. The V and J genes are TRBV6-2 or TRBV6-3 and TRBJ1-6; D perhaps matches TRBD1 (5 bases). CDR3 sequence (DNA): TGTGCCAGCAGTTATACTTGGGACGGCACCGGGTCACCCCTCCACTTT. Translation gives CASSYTWDGTGSPLHF.